The TCR beta chain described here comes from a study of radiation and T cells in renal cell carcinoma. Findings of the study overall: From baseline, blood top tumor clonotypes peaked at 2 weeks post-radiation. No pretreatment tumor biopsies were available for baseline clonotypes.

A word on this clone: Its antigen is not known.

Sequencing was performed with immunoSEQ multiplex PCR; in TCRdb, only in-frame clones are kept and a portion is missing. The data contain roughly 150,000 clones, 88% of them singletons. Noted time point: baseline pretreatment blood. Described treatment: 15 Gy SBRT to primary tumor, nephrectomy 4 weeks later. Blood was sampled at baseline, 2 weeks and 4 weeks after SBRT. Clear cell pathology was present in this patient's renal cell carcinoma. V gave up 4 bases and J gave up 3 bases, with 19 bases separating them. Germline V gene data show CDR1 as SGHTA and CDR2 as FQGNSA. This CDR3 comprises 16 residues.

This chain uses TRBV7-2 with TRBJ2-7, with D maybe TRBD1 (6 bases). Source: blood, taken from a patient whose treatment included radiotherapy and nephrectomy. The TCR originated in a woman aged 70-85 years with renal cell carcinoma. The CDR3 loop reads CASSWAGAGVGYEQYF. CDR3 coding DNA: TGTGCCAGCAGCTGGGCAGGGGCCGGCGTGGGCTACGAGCAGTACTTC.